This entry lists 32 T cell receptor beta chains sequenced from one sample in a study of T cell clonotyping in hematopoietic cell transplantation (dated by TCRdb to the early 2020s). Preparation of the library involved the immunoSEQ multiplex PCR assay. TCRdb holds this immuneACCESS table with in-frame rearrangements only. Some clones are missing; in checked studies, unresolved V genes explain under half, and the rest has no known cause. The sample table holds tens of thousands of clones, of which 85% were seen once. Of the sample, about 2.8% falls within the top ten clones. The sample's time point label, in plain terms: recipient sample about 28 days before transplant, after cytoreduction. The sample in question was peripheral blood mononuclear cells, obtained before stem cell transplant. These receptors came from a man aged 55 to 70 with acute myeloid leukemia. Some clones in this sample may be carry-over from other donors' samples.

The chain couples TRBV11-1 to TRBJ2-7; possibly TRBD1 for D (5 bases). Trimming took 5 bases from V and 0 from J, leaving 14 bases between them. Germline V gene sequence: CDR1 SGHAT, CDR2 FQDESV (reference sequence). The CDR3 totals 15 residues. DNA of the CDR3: TGTGCCAGCAGCCCCTTTGGCCAGGGCTCCTACGAGCAGTACTTC. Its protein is CASSPFGQGSYEQYF. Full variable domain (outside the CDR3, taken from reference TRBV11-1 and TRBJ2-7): EAEVAQSPRYKITEKSQAVAFWCDPISGHATLYWYRQILGQGPELLVQFQDESVVDDSQLPKDRFSAERLKGVDSTLKIQPAELGDSAMYLCASSPFGQGSYEQYFGPGTRLTVT.

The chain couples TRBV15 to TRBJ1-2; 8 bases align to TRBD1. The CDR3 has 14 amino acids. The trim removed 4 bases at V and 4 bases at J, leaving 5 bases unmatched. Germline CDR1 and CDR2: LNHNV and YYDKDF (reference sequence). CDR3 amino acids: CATSTLQGAYGYTF. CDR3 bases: TGTGCCACCAGCACTCTTCAGGGGGCCTATGGCTACACCTTC.

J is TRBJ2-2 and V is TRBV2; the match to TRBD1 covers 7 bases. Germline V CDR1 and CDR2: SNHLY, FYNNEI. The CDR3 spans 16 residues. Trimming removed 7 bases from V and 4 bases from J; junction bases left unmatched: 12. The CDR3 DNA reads TGTGCCAGCATCCCCCAGGGACAGATCTTCACCGGGGAGCTGTTTTTT. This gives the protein CASIPQGQIFTGELFF.

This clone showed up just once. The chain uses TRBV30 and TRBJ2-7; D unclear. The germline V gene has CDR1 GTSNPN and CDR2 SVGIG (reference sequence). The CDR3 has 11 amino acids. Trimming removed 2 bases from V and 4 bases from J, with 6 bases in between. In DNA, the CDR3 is TGTGCCTGGAGTTTGCGGTACGAGCAGTACTTC. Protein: CAWSLRYEQYF.

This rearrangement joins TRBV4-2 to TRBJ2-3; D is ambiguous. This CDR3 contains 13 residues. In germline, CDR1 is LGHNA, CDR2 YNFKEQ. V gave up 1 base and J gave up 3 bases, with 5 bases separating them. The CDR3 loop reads CASSQGLTDTQYF. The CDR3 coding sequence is TGTGCCAGCAGCCAAGGGCTAACAGATACGCAGTATTTT.

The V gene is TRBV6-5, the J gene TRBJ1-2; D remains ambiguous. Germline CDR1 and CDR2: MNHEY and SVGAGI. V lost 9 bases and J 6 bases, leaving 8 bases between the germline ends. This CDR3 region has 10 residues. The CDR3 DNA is TGTGCCAGGGACGGGGATGGCTACACCTTC. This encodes CARDGDGYTF.

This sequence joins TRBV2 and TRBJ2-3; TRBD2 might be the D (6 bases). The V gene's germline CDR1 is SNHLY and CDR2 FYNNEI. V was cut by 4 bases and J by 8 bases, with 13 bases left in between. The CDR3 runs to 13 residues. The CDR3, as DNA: TGTGCCAGCAGTGGGGACTCAGTTGGTACGCAGTATTTT. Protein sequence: CASSGDSVGTQYF.

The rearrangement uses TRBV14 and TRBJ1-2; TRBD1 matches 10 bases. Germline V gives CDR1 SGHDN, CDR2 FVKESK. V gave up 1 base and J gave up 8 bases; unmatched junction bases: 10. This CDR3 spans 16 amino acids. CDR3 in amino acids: CASSQAGGTGVGGYTF. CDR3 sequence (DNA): TGTGCCAGCAGCCAAGCCGGCGGGACAGGGGTCGGGGGCTACACCTTC.

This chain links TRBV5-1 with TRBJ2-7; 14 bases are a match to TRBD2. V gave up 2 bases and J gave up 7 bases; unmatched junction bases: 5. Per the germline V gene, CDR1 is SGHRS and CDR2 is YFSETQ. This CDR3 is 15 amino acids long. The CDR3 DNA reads TGCGCCAGCAGCTTCTTGGGACTAGCGGGGGAGGAGCAGTACTTC. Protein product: CASSFLGLAGEEQYF. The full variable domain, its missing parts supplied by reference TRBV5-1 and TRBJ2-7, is KAGVTQTPRYLIKTRGQQVTLSCSPISGHRSVSWYQQTPGQGLQFLFEYFSETQRNKGNFPGRFSGRQFSNSRSEMNVSTLELGDSALYLCASSFLGLAGEEQYFGPGTRLTVT.

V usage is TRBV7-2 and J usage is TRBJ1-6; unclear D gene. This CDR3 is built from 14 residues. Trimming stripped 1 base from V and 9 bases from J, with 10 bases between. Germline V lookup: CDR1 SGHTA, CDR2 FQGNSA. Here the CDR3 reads CASSLGGLGSPLHF. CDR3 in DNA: TGTGCCAGCAGCTTAGGAGGGTTGGGTTCACCCCTCCACTTT.

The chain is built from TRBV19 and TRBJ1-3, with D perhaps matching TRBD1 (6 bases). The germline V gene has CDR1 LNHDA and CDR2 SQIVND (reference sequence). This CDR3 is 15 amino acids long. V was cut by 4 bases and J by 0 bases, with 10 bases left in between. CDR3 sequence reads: CASSTLDSSGNTIYF. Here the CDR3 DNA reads TGTGCCAGTAGTACCCTGGACAGCTCTGGAAACACCATATATTTT.

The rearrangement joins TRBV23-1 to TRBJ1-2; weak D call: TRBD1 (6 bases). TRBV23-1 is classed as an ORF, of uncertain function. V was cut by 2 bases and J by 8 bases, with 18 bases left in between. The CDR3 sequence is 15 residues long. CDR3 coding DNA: TGCGCCAGCAGTCAAGGTTTTCGGGGGGCGCCGGGCTACACCTTC. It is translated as CASSQGFRGAPGYTF.

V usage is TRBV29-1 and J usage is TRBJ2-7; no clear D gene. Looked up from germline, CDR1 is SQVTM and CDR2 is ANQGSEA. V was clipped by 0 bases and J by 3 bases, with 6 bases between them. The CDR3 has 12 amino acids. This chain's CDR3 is CSVEDIDYEQYF. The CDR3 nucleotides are TGCAGCGTTGAAGATATCGACTACGAGCAGTACTTC.

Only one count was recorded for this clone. In nucleotides, the CDR3 is TGTGCCAGCAGCCCTCTCACGGTTGAAGCTTTCTTT. Encoded protein: CASSPLTVEAFF. J is TRBJ1-1 and V is TRBV11-2; D not resolved. This CDR3 has 12 residues. V dropped 5 bases and J dropped 7 bases, with 11 bases sitting between them. Germline CDR1 and CDR2: SGHAT and FQNNGV.

DNA of the CDR3: TGTGCCAGCAGCAGAACAGGGAGCACTAATGAAAAACTGTTTTTT. This encodes CASSRTGSTNEKLFF. V and J are TRBV7-2 and TRBJ1-4, with a possible D match to TRBD1 (6 bases). CDR3 length: 15 amino acids. The V gene's germline CDR1 is SGHTA and CDR2 FQGNSA. V was cut by 5 bases and J by 2 bases, with 12 bases left in between.

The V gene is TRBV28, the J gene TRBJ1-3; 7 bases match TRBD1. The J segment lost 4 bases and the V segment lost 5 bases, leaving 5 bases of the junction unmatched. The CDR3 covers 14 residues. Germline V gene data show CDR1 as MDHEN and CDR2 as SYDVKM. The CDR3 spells CASSGTVEGNTIYF. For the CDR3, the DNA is TGTGCCAGCAGTGGGACAGTGGAGGGAAACACCATATATTTT.

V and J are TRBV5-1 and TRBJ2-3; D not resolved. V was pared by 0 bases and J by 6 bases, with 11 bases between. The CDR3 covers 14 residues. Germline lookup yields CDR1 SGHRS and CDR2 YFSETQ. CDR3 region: CASSLVIGSDTQYF. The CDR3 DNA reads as TGCGCCAGCAGCTTGGTAATCGGATCCGATACGCAGTATTTT. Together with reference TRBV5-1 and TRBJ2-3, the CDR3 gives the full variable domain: KAGVTQTPRYLIKTRGQQVTLSCSPISGHRSVSWYQQTPGQGLQFLFEYFSETQRNKGNFPGRFSGRQFSNSRSEMNVSTLELGDSALYLCASSLVIGSDTQYFGPGTRLTVL.

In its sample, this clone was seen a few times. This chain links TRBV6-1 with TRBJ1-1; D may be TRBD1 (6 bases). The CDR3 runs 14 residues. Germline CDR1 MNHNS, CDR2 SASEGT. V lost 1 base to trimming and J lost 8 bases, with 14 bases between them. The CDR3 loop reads CASSEEGRGAEAFF. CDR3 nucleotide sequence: TGTGCCAGCAGTGAAGAGGGGAGGGGGGCCGAAGCTTTCTTT.

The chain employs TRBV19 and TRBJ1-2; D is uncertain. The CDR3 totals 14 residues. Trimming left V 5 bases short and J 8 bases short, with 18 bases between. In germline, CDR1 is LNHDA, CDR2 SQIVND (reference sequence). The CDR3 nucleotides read TGTGCCAGTAGTCCCCCCCACAGAGCTCGAGGCTACACCTTC. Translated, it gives CASSPPHRARGYTF.

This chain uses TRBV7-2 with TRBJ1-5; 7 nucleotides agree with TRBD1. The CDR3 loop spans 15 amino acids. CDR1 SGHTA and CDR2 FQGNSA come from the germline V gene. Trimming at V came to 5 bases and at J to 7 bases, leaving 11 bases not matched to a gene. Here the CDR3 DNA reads TGTGCCAGCAGCCACACAGGGGAATATCGGCAGCCCCAGCATTTT. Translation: CASSHTGEYRQPQHF.

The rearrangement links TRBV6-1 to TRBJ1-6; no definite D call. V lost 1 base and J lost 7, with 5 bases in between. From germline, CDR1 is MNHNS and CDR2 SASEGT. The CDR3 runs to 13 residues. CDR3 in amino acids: CASSEVLNSPLHF. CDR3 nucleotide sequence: TGTGCCAGCAGTGAAGTGTTAAATTCACCCCTCCACTTT.

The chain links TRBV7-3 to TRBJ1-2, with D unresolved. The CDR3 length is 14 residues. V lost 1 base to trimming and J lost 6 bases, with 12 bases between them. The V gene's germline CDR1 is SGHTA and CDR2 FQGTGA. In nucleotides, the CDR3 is TGTGCCAGCAGCTTAAGTTTGCGGTCAGATGGCTACACCTTC. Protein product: CASSLSLRSDGYTF.

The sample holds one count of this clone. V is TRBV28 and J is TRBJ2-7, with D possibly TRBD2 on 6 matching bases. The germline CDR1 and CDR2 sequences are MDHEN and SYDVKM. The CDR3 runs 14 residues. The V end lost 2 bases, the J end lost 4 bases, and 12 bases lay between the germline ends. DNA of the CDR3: TGTGCCAGCAGTTTAGGGGACTTAGCGTACGAGCAGTACTTC. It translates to CASSLGDLAYEQYF.

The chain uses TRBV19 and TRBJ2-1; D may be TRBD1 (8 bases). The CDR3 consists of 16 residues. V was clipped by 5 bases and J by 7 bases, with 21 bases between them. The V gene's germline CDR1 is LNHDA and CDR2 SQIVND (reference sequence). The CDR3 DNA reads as TGTGCCAGTAGTGGGGGGGACAGGACGGGTAGGAATGAGCAGTTCTTC. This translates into CASSGGDRTGRNEQFF.

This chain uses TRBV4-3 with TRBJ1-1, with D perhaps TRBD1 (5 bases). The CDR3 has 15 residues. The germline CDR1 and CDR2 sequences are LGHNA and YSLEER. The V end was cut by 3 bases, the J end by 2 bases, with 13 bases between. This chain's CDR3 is CASSHRGRANTEAFF. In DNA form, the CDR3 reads TGCGCCAGCAGCCACCGGGGACGGGCAAACACTGAAGCTTTCTTT.

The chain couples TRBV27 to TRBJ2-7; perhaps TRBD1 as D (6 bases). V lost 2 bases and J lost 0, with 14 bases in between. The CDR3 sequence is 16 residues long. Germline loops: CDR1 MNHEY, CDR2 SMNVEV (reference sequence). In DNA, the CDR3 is TGTGCCAGCAGTTTAAGCCCCTGGACAGCCTCCTACGAGCAGTACTTC. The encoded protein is CASSLSPWTASYEQYF.

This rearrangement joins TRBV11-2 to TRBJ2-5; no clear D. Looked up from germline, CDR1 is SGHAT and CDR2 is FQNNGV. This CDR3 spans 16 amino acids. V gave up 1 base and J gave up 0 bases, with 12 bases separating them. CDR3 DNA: TGTGCCAGCAGCTTAGGGTTGGGCCCGTACCAAGAGACCCAGTACTTC. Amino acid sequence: CASSLGLGPYQETQYF.

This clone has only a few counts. The CDR3 region is CASSISGHSNQPQHF. The CDR3 nucleotides read TGTGCCAGTAGTATCTCGGGGCACAGCAATCAGCCCCAGCATTTT. The gene calls are TRBV19 and TRBJ1-5; tentatively, D is TRBD1 (5 bases). This CDR3 is built from 15 residues. Per germline, CDR1 LNHDA and CDR2 SQIVND (reference sequence). Trimming took off 3 bases at V and 1 base at J, with 10 bases between the two ends.

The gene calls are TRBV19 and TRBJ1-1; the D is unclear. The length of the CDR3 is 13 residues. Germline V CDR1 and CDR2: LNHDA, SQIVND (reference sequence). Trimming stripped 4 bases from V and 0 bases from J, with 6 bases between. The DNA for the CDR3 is TGTGCCAGTAGTAATTCGGTGAACACTGAAGCTTTCTTT. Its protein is CASSNSVNTEAFF.

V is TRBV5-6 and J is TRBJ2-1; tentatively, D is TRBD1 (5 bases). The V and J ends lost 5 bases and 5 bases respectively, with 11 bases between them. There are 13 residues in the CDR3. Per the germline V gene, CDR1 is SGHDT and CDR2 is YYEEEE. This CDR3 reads CASSLTGNNEQFF. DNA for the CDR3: TGTGCCAGCAGTTTAACAGGAAACAATGAGCAGTTCTTC.

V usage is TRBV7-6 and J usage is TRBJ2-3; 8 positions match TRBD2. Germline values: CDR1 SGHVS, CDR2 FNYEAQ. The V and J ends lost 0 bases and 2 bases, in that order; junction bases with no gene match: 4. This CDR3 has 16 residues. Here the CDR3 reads CASSLAGGGNTDTQYF. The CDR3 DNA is TGTGCCAGCAGCTTAGCTGGCGGGGGGAACACAGATACGCAGTATTTT. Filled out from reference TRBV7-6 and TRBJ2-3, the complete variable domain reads GAGVSQSPRYKVTKRGQDVALRCDPISGHVSLYWYRQALGQGPEFLTYFNYEAQQDKSGLPNDRFSAERPEGSISTLTIQRTEQRDSAMYRCASSLAGGGNTDTQYFGPGTRLTVL.

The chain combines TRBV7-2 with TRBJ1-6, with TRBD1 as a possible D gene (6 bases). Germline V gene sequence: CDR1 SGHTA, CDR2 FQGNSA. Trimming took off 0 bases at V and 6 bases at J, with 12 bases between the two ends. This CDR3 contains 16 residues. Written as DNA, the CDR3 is TGTGCCAGCAGCTTAGCGGGGGGCGCAGCTAATTCACCCCTCCACTTT. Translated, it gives CASSLAGGAANSPLHF.